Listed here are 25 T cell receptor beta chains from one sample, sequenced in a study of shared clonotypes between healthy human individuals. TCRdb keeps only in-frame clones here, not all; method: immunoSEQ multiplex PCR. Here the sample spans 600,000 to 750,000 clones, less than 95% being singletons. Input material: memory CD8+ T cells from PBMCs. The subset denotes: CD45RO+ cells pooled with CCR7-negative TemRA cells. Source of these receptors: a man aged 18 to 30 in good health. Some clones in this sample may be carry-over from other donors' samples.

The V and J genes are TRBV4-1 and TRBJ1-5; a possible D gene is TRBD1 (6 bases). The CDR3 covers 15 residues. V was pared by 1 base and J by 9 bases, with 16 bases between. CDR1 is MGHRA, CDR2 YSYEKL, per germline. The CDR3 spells CASSQGAGARGPQHF. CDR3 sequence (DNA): TGCGCCAGCAGCCAAGGCGCGGGGGCCCGGGGGCCCCAGCATTTT.

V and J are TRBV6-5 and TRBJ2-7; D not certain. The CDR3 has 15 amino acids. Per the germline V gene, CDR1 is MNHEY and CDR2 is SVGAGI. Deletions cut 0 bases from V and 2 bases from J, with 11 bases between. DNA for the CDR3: TGTGCCAGCAGTTACTCCGCAGGATCAACCTACGAGCAGTACTTC. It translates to CASSYSAGSTYEQYF.

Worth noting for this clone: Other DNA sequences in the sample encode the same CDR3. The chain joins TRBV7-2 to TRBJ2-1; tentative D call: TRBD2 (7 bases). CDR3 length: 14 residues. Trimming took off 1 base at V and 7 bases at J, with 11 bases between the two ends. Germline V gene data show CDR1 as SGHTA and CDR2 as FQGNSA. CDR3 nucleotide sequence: TGTGCCAGCAGCTTAGTAGGGAGGGGGAATGAGCAGTTCTTC. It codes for CASSLVGRGNEQFF.

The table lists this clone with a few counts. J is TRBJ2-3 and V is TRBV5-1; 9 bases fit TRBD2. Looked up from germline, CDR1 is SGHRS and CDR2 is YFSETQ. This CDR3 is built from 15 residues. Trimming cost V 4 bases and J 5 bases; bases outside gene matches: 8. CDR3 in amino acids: CASSPRIAGVDTQYF. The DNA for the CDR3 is TGCGCCAGCAGCCCAAGGATAGCGGGAGTAGATACGCAGTATTTT.

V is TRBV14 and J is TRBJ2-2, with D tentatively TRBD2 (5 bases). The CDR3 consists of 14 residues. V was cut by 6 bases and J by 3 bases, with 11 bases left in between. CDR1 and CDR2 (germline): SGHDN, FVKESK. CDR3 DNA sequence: TGTGCCAGCAGGACTTCCGGGGACACCGGGGAGCTGTTTTTT. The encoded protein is CASRTSGDTGELFF.

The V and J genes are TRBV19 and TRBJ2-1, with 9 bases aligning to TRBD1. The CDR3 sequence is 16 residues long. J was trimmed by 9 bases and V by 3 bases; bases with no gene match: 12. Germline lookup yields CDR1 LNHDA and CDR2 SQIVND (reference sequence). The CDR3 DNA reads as TGTGCCAGTAGTATTACCCCGCGGACAGGGGAACGTGAGCAGTTCTTC. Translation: CASSITPRTGEREQFF. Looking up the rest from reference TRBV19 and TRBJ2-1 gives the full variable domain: DGGITQSPKYLFRKEGQNVTLSCEQNLNHDAMYWYRQDPGQGLRLIYYSQIVNDFQKGDIAEGYSVSREKKESFPLTVTSAQKNPTAFYLCASSITPRTGEREQFFGPGTRLTVL.

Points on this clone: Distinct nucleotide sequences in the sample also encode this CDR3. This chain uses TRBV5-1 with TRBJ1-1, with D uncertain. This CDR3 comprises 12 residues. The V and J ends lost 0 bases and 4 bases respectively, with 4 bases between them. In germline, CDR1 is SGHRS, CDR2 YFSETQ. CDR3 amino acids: CASSLEGTEAFF. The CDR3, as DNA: TGCGCCAGCAGCTTGGAGGGCACTGAAGCTTTCTTT.

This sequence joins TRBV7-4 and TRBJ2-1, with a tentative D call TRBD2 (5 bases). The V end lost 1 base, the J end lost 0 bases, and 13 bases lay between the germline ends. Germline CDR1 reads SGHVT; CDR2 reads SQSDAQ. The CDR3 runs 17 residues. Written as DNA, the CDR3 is TGTGCCAGCAGCTTAGACGGATCGGGAAACTCCTACAATGAGCAGTTCTTC. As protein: CASSLDGSGNSYNEQFF.

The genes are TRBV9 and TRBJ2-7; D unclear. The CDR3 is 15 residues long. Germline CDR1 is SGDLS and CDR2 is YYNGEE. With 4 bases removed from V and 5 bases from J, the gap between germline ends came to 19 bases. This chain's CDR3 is CASSTQPAALNEQYF. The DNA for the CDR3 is TGTGCCAGCAGCACCCAACCCGCGGCCCTAAACGAGCAGTACTTC.

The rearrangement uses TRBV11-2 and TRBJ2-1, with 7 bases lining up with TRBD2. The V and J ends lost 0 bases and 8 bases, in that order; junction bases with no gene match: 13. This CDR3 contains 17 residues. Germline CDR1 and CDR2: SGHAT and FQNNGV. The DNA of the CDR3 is TGTGCCAGCAGCTTAGATTTGGGGGAGGGCCAGGGCGATGAGCAGTTCTTC. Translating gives CASSLDLGEGQGDEQFF.

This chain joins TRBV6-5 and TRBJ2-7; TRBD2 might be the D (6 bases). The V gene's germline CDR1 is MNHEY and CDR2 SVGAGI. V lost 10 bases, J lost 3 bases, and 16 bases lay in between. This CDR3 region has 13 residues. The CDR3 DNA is TGTGCCACTAGGTCCGGGAGAAGCTACGAGCAGTACTTC. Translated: CATRSGRSYEQYF.

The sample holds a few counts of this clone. The CDR3 nucleotides read TGTGCCAGTAGTCCTGGGGCAGCTTATGCAACTAATGAAAAACTGTTTTTT. Translating it yields CASSPGAAYATNEKLFF. The chain employs TRBV19 and TRBJ1-4; TRBD1 might be the D (5 bases). The CDR3 runs 17 residues. Germline CDR1 and CDR2: LNHDA and SQIVND (reference sequence). V was shortened by 5 bases and J by 0 bases, with 16 bases between the two germline ends.

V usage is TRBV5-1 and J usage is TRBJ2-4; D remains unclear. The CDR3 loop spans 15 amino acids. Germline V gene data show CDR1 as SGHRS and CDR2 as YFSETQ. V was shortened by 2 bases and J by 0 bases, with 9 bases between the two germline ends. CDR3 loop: CASSFSTLAKNIQYF. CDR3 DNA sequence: TGCGCCAGCAGCTTTAGCACGCTAGCCAAAAACATTCAGTACTTC.

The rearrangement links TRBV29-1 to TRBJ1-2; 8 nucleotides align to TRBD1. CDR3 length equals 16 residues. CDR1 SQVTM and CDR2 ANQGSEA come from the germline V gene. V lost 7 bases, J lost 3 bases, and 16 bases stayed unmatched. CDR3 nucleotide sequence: TGCAGCGGTTTCACTCAAGGGGCAGGGGGCTACTATGGCTACACCTTC. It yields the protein CSGFTQGAGGYYGYTF.

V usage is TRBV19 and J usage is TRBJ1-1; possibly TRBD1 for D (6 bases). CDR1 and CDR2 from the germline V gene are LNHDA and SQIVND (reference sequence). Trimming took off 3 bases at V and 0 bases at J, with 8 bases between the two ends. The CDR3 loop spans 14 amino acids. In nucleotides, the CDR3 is TGTGCCAGTAGTATGACAGGCTTGAACACTGAAGCTTTCTTT. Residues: CASSMTGLNTEAFF. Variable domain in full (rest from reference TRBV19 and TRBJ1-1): DGGITQSPKYLFRKEGQNVTLSCEQNLNHDAMYWYRQDPGQGLRLIYYSQIVNDFQKGDIAEGYSVSREKKESFPLTVTSAQKNPTAFYLCASSMTGLNTEAFFGQGTRLTVV.

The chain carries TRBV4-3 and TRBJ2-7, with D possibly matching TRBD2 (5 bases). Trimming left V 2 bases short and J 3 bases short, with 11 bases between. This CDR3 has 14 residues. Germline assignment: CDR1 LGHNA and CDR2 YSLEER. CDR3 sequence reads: CASSQFLGSYEQYF. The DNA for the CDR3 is TGCGCCAGCAGCCAATTTCTTGGGAGCTACGAGCAGTACTTC.

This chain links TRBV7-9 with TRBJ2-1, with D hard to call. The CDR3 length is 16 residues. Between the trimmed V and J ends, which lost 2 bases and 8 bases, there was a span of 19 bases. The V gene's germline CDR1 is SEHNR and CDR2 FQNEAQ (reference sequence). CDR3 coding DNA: TGTGCCAGCAGCTTATCTTCGGGCGGTAGTAGGGATGAGCAGTTCTTC. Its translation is CASSLSSGGSRDEQFF. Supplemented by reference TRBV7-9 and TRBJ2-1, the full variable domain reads DTGVSQNPRHKITKRGQNVTFRCDPISEHNRLYWYRQTLGQGPEFLTYFQNEAQLEKSRLLSDRFSAERPKGSFSTLEIQRTEQGDSAMYLCASSLSSGGSRDEQFFGPGTRLTVL.

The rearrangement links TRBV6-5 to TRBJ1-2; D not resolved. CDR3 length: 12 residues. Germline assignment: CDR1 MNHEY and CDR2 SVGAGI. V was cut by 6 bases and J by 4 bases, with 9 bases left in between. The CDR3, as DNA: TGTGCCAGCAGGGCAGGCCTCTATGGCTACACCTTC. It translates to CASRAGLYGYTF.

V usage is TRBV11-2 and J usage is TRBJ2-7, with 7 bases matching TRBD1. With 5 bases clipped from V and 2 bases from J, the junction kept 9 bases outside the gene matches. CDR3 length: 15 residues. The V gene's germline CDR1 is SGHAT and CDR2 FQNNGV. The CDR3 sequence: CASSPAGTAPYEQYF. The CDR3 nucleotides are TGTGCCAGCAGCCCCGCTGGGACAGCTCCCTACGAGCAGTACTTC.

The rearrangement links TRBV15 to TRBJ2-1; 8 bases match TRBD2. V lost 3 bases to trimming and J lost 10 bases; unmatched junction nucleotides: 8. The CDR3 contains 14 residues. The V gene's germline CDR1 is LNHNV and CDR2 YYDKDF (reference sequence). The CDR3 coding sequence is TGTGCCACCAGCAGCGGGACTAGGGGAGAGGAGCAGTTCTTC. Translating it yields CATSSGTRGEEQFF.

The CDR3 sequence is CASSIYTGDLNGYTF. Here the CDR3 DNA reads TGTGCCAGTAGTATATACACAGGGGATCTAAATGGCTACACCTTC. The chain employs TRBV19 and TRBJ1-2, with 7 bases identical to TRBD1. The CDR3 has 15 amino acids. Germline CDR1 reads LNHDA; CDR2 reads SQIVND (reference sequence). Losses at the gene ends were 2 bases for V and 6 bases for J; bases not matched to a gene: 9.

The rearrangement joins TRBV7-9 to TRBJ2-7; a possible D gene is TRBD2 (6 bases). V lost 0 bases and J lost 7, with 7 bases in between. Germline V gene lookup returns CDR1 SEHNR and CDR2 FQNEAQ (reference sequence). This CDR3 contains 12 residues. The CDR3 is CASSLATSEQYF. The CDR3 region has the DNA TGTGCCAGCAGCTTAGCGACTAGTGAGCAGTACTTC.

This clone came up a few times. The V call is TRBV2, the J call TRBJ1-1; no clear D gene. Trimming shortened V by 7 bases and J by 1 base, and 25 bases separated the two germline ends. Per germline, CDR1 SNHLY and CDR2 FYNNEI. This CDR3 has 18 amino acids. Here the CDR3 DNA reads TGTGCCAGCAATAGATGGGCGGACTCTAGGAGGGCGAACACTGAAGCTTTCTTT. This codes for CASNRWADSRRANTEAFF.

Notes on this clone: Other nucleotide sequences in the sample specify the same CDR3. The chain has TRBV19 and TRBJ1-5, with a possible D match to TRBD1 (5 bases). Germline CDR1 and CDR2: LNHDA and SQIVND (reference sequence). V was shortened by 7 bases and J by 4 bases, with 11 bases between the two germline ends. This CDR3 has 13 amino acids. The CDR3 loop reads CASTPGGNQPQHF. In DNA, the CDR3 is TGTGCCAGTACTCCGGGGGGAAATCAGCCCCAGCATTTT.

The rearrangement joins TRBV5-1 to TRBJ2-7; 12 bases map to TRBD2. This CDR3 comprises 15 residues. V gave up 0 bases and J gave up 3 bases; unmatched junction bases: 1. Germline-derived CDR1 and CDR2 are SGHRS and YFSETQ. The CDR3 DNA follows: TGCGCCAGCAGCTTGGGGACTAGCGGGATCTACGAGCAGTACTTC. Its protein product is CASSLGTSGIYEQYF.